The clone carrying this TCR beta chain was observed a handful of times. Its antigen is still unknown. This sample is drawn from a study of T-cell reconstitution after alpha-beta-depleted transplantation in children. Study-level points and caveats: It was surviving recipient T cells and thymic progenitors that gave some patients high TCRbeta diversity at day 60. Reportedly, roughly two months post-transplant, alpha-beta T cells arose from several hundred expanded graft clones. Among T cells one year after transplant, newly produced cells accounted for most counts and diversity.

Germline V lookup: CDR1 SEHNR, CDR2 FQNEAQ (reference sequence). The CDR3 extends over 11 amino acids. V lost 5 bases, J lost 8 bases, and 9 bases lay in between. Unique molecular identifiers were incorporated during preparation of the TCRbeta library. A single record per CDR3 protein comes from TCRdb applying MiXCR to the PCR reads. The data show fewer than 250,000 distinct CDR3 sequences, approximately 15% seen once. V is TRBV7-9 and J is TRBJ1-1; a possible D gene is TRBD1 (6 bases). The sample consisted of PBMCs, mostly from graft donor cells, taken 360 days after TCRalphabeta/CD19-depleted stem cell transplant. This clonotype originated in a male patient aged 2-15 years who had a stem cell transplant for acute lymphoblastic leukemia, so the T cells may come from the graft donor. The CDR3 DNA reads TGTGCCAGCAGCGAAGGGACAGAAGCTTTCTTT. It is translated as CASSEGTEAFF.